Presented here are 5 T cell receptor beta chains from one specimen sequenced in a study of cytomegalovirus exposure and HLA in healthy donors. Clones were read by immunoSEQ multiplex PCR, and TCRdb kept only the in-frame ones, dropping some. The table lists more than 250,000 clones, roughly 88% of them singletons, with 0.7% to 0.85% in the top ten. What was sequenced was PBMCs. The receptors here all came from a woman aged 18-29 years in good health and CMV-seronegative.

The chain has TRBV19 and TRBJ2-2; D might be TRBD1 (5 bases). The CDR3 loop spans 14 amino acids. Looked up from germline, CDR1 is LNHDA and CDR2 is SQIVND (reference sequence). With 6 bases removed from V and 4 bases from J, the gap between germline ends came to 12 bases. The CDR3 protein is CASRGREGTGELFF. As DNA, the CDR3 is TGTGCCAGTAGGGGCAGGGAAGGCACCGGGGAGCTGTTTTTT. Together with reference TRBV19 and TRBJ2-2, the CDR3 gives the full variable domain: DGGITQSPKYLFRKEGQNVTLSCEQNLNHDAMYWYRQDPGQGLRLIYYSQIVNDFQKGDIAEGYSVSREKKESFPLTVTSAQKNPTAFYLCASRGREGTGELFFGEGSRLTVL.

This clone was picked up one time. The V gene is TRBV27, the J gene TRBJ2-1, with TRBD1 matching over 7 bases. This CDR3 region has 14 residues. Germline loops: CDR1 MNHEY, CDR2 SMNVEV (reference sequence). After removal of 6 bases from V and 8 bases from J, the junction contained 10 bases not matched to a gene. This CDR3 is CASSHSGQVDEQFF. The CDR3 nucleotides read TGTGCCAGCAGCCACTCCGGACAGGTCGATGAGCAGTTCTTC.

The chain links TRBV6-4 to TRBJ2-5; 7 nucleotides line up with TRBD2. The CDR3 loop spans 14 amino acids. The germline V gene has CDR1 MRHNA and CDR2 SNTAGT. J gave up 4 bases and V 9 bases, and 11 bases lay outside the gene matches. DNA of the CDR3: TGTGCCAGGGCGTGCGGGGGAAGGCGAGAGACCCAGTACTTC. It codes for CARACGGRRETQYF.

The table lists this clone with a count of one. The chain joins TRBV7-8 to TRBJ2-7; 9 nucleotides agree with TRBD2. This CDR3 is 19 amino acids long. Germline CDR1 reads SGHVS; CDR2 reads FQNEAQ. Losses at the gene ends were 4 bases for V and 4 bases for J; bases not matched to a gene: 20. CDR3: CASSSSRGSTSGFLYEQYF. CDR3 DNA sequence: TGTGCCAGCAGCTCTAGCCGAGGTTCGACTAGCGGATTTCTTTACGAGCAGTACTTC.

The rearrangement uses TRBV29-1 and TRBJ1-2; a weak D match, TRBD1 (5 bases). This CDR3 has 12 residues. CDR1 is SQVTM, CDR2 ANQGSEA, per germline. Trimming removed 2 bases at V and 8 bases at J, with 12 bases between. This CDR3 is CSVETGRGGYTF. The CDR3, as DNA: TGCAGCGTTGAAACGGGCCGGGGGGGCTACACCTTC.